The 18 T cell receptor beta chains presented below share a single source sample, sequenced in a study of T-cell reconstitution after alpha-beta-depleted transplantation in children. For TCRbeta, the library was prepared with unique molecular identifiers. TCRdb passed the PCR reads through MiXCR, listing each CDR3 protein once. The data show roughly 180,000 distinct CDR3 sequences, with 13% to 15% seen just once and 13% held by the top ten. The sample here was PBMCs from the stem cell graft donor, taken from the stem cell graft. The receptors derive from a human donor who donated a stem cell graft to a child with acute lymphoblastic leukemia.

V and J are TRBV5-1 and TRBJ2-7; TRBD1 matches at 7 bases. The germline V gene has CDR1 SGHRS and CDR2 YFSETQ. With 4 bases clipped from V and 6 bases from J, the junction kept 13 bases outside the gene matches. The CDR3 contains 15 residues. This CDR3 is CASSPTRGTVLEQYF. DNA of the CDR3: TGCGCCAGCAGCCCAACCCGTGGGACAGTTCTCGAGCAGTACTTC.

This clonotype has at least ten counts. This chain links TRBV10-3 with TRBJ1-1; D is possibly TRBD1 (5 bases). This CDR3 region has 17 residues. Germline V gene sequence: CDR1 ENHRY, CDR2 SYGVKD. V lost 4 bases to trimming and J lost 4 bases, with 22 bases between them. CDR3 protein: CAISGNRDRAQTTEAFF. DNA of the CDR3: TGTGCCATCAGTGGGAATCGGGACCGCGCTCAGACCACTGAAGCTTTCTTT.

This clonotype was recorded many times. This sequence joins TRBV28 and TRBJ2-1; D is undetermined. Germline CDR1 reads MDHEN; CDR2 reads SYDVKM. The ends were cut back, 7 bases at V and 15 bases at J, with 22 bases in the middle. The CDR3 runs to 13 residues. CDR3 coding DNA: TGTGCCAGCACTTTTGGGCCCAACACCCGAGGGTTCTTC. Amino acids: CASTFGPNTRGFF. The variable domain in full, completed from reference TRBV28 and TRBJ2-1, reads DVKVTQSSRYLVKRTGEKVFLECVQDMDHENMFWYRQDPGLGLRLIYFSYDVKMKEKGDIPEGYSVSREKKERFSLILESASTNQTSMYLCASTFGPNTRGFFGPGTRLTVL.

This clonotype was detected ten times or more. The CDR3 nucleotides read TGTGCCAGCATAAACAGTAACTATGGCTACACCTTC. Protein product: CASINSNYGYTF. This rearrangement joins TRBV12-3 or TRBV12-4 to TRBJ1-2; D gene unclear. Trimming shortened V by 7 bases and J by 1 base, and 7 bases separated the two germline ends. This CDR3 spans 12 amino acids.

V and J are TRBV7-8 and TRBJ1-5, with D perhaps TRBD1 (6 bases). CDR3 length equals 18 residues. The germline V gene encodes CDR1 SGHVS and CDR2 FQNEAQ. Trimming shortened V by 3 bases and J by 0 bases, and 18 bases separated the two germline ends. The CDR3 reads CASSFRGGGIHSNQPQHF. The CDR3 bases are TGTGCCAGCAGCTTCAGAGGAGGGGGGATTCATAGCAATCAGCCCCAGCATTTT.

This clonotype was seen at least ten times. The chain is built from TRBV29-1 and TRBJ2-7; 9 bases are a match to TRBD2. CDR1 is SQVTM, CDR2 ANQGSEA, per germline. The CDR3 runs 12 residues. Losses at the gene ends were 5 bases for V and 6 bases for J; bases not matched to a gene: 5. The CDR3 region is CSVTSGRSEQYF. Written as DNA, the CDR3 is TGCAGCGTTACCAGCGGGAGGAGCGAGCAGTACTTC.

Comments on this clonotype: Since a much larger clone is just one base distant, this may be a read error. The J gene is TRBJ2-7, the V gene TRBV5-1, with D perhaps being TRBD1 or TRBD2 (5 bases each). V lost 4 bases, J lost 0 bases, and 20 bases lay in between. The germline V gene encodes CDR1 SGHRS and CDR2 YFSETQ. The CDR3 consists of 17 residues. The CDR3 DNA reads as TGCGCCAGCAGCGGGGGTCCTGGGACGGGTATCTCCTACGAGCAGTACTTC. This translates into CASSGGPGTGISYEQYF.

In this sample, this clonotype turned up many times. The chain recombines TRBV5-4 with TRBJ2-2; D is unresolved. The ends were cut back, 3 bases at V and 1 base at J, with 22 bases in the middle. From germline, CDR1 is SGHNT and CDR2 YYREEE (reference sequence). This CDR3 has 19 amino acids. The CDR3 DNA reads TGTGCCAGCAGCTGGGGAAAACTGCTGGAAGGAAAGAACACCGGGGAGCTGTTTTTT. This translates into CASSWGKLLEGKNTGELFF.

This chain uses TRBV4-1 with TRBJ2-2, with a weak D call TRBD2 (6 bases). Germline assignment: CDR1 MGHRA and CDR2 YSYEKL. This CDR3 comprises 18 residues. V lost 0 bases to trimming and J lost 3 bases, with 17 bases between them. The CDR3 bases are TGCGCCAGCAGCCAAGATTATTCAGGGAGGTTGTACACCGGGGAGCTGTTTTTT. The encoded protein is CASSQDYSGRLYTGELFF.

Many counts were recorded for this clonotype. V is TRBV7-9 and J is TRBJ2-2; the D is unclear. This CDR3 comprises 12 residues. V was clipped by 4 bases and J by 7 bases, with 7 bases between them. Germline V gene sequence: CDR1 SEHNR, CDR2 FQNEAQ (reference sequence). The CDR3 is CASSSASGELFF. CDR3 in DNA: TGTGCCAGCAGCTCCGCCAGCGGGGAGCTGTTTTTT.

This clonotype was detected ten times or more. V is TRBV20-1 and J is TRBJ1-2, with TRBD1 as a possible D gene (6 bases). This CDR3 region has 14 residues. Trimming pared 1 base from V and 4 bases from J, leaving 13 bases between. From germline, CDR1 is DFQATT and CDR2 SNEGSKA (reference sequence). The CDR3 protein is CSARVGEGGYGYTF. CDR3 bases: TGCAGTGCTAGAGTAGGGGAAGGGGGCTATGGCTACACCTTC.

There are a few counts of this clonotype. This chain uses TRBV5-1 with TRBJ2-2; D gene uncertain. The length of the CDR3 is 14 residues. Trimming left V 1 base short and J 6 bases short, with 10 bases between. In germline, CDR1 is SGHRS, CDR2 YFSETQ. This CDR3 reads CASSLRSASGELFF. CDR3 coding DNA: TGCGCCAGCAGCTTGCGATCCGCGTCCGGGGAGCTGTTTTTT.

V and J are TRBV12-3 or TRBV12-4 and TRBJ1-5, with unresolved D. This CDR3 is 15 amino acids long. V lost 5 bases, J lost 5 bases, and 16 bases lay in between. CDR3 bases: TGTGCCAGCAGTGCGAGTACGGGGAAGGATCAGCCCCAGCATTTT. Translation gives CASSASTGKDQPQHF.

This clonotype has only a few counts. The V gene is TRBV7-6, the J gene TRBJ2-2; TRBD2 matches 10 bases. This CDR3 spans 19 amino acids. V shed 2 bases, J shed 1 base, and the junction held 10 bases outside the gene matches. CDR1 and CDR2 (germline): SGHVS, FNYEAQ. The CDR3 region is CASSLRSSGSIRNTGELFF. The CDR3 DNA reads as TGTGCCAGCAGCTTAAGGTCTAGCGGGAGCATTCGGAACACCGGGGAGCTGTTTTTT.

In this sample, this clonotype turned up many times. This chain connects TRBV5-5 to TRBJ2-7, with D tentatively TRBD2 (6 bases). In germline, CDR1 is SGHKS, CDR2 YYEKEE (reference sequence). The CDR3 is made up of 13 amino acids. The ends were cut back, 4 bases at V and 4 bases at J, with 12 bases in the middle. The CDR3, as DNA: TGTGCCAGCAGCACGGGACTTCTTTACGAGCAGTACTTC. Its translation is CASSTGLLYEQYF. Looking up the rest from reference TRBV5-5 and TRBJ2-7 gives the full variable domain: DAGVTQSPTHLIKTRGQQVTLRCSPISGHKSVSWYQQVLGQGPQFIFQYYEKEERGRGNFPDRFSARQFPNYSSELNVNALLLGDSALYLCASSTGLLYEQYFGPGTRLTVT.

This clonotype has ten or more counts. This chain connects TRBV6-1 to TRBJ2-1; 9 bases match TRBD2. The V segment lost 7 bases and the J segment 7 bases; nucleotides outside the gene matches: 14. CDR1 and CDR2 from the germline V gene are MNHNS and SASEGT. This CDR3 contains 16 residues. DNA for the CDR3: TGTGCCAGCACCAGAATAGCGGGGGTACGCGGGAATGAGCAGTTCTTC. It yields the protein CASTRIAGVRGNEQFF.

This clonotype was observed a handful of times. V is TRBV18 and J is TRBJ2-3; D uncertain. Germline CDR1 is KGHSH and CDR2 is LQKENI. V was shortened by 5 bases and J by 0 bases, with 12 bases between the two germline ends. The CDR3 contains 15 residues. For the CDR3, the DNA is TGTGCCAGCTCAGGACGCAGTTCTAGCACAGATACGCAGTATTTT. It codes for CASSGRSSSTDTQYF. Using reference TRBV18 and TRBJ2-3 for the parts outside the CDR3, the full variable domain is NAGVMQNPRHLVRRRGQEARLRCSPMKGHSHVYWYRQLPEEGLKFMVYLQKENIIDESGMPKERFSAEFPKEGPSILRIQQVVRGDSAAYFCASSGRSSSTDTQYFGPGTRLTVL.

This clonotype was detected ten times or more. J is TRBJ1-4 and V is TRBV29-1; D not certain. Germline values: CDR1 SQVTM, CDR2 ANQGSEA. The CDR3 totals 12 residues. Trimming removed 4 bases at V and 7 bases at J, with 10 bases between. DNA for the CDR3: TGCAGCGTTGGCCAGGCGGGTGAAAAACTGTTTTTT. As protein: CSVGQAGEKLFF.